Listed below are T cell receptor beta chains from one sample, sequenced in a study of PD-1 blockade in classical Hodgkin lymphoma. The assay was immunoSEQ multiplex PCR, and TCRdb's table has in-frame clones only and misses some. Here the sample spans about 40,000 clones, 60% to 75% being singletons. The sample in question was peripheral blood mononuclear cells (PBMCs), obtained at baseline. Source of these receptors: a human donor with classical Hodgkin lymphoma. Each CDR3 is given with its conserved first and last residue. Each record gives: clone size, V gene, J gene, D gene, CDR3 protein, CDR3 DNA. The D gene is left open where the match is weak. A clone size is listed for some rows: how often the clone was seen (once, few, many), or a class if it is expanded.

.	TRBV30	TRBJ1-2	.	CAWKTALYGYTF	TGTGCCTGGAAGACAGCCCTCTATGGCTACACCTTC
.	TRBV6-1	TRBJ1-6	.	CASSEWRDWNSPLHF	TGTGCCAGCAGTGAATGGAGGGACTGGAATTCACCCCTCCACTTT
medium-sized	TRBV9	TRBJ1-3	.	CASSVVGGGSGNTIYF	TGTGCCAGCAGCGTAGTAGGAGGGGGCTCTGGAAACACCATATATTTT
.	TRBV7-2	TRBJ2-3	TRBD2	CASTQETSGTDTQYF	TGTGCCAGCACCCAGGAGACTAGCGGCACAGATACGCAGTATTTT
.	TRBV5-4	TRBJ1-1	.	CASSLSRQLAFF	TGTGCCAGCAGCTTGAGCCGACAATTGGCTTTCTTT
.	TRBV6-1	TRBJ1-2	.	CASSDGFRGDAGYTF	TGTGCCAGCAGTGATGGTTTCAGGGGAGATGCTGGCTACACCTTC
.	TRBV7-6	TRBJ2-3	TRBD2	CASSLELAGASTDTQYF	TGTGCCAGCAGCTTAGAACTAGCGGGGGCCAGCACAGATACGCAGTATTTT
.	TRBV11-1	TRBJ2-2	.	CASSLAVYTGELFF	TGTGCCAGCAGCTTAGCAGTCTACACCGGGGAGCTGTTTTTT
.	TRBV7-8	TRBJ2-5	.	CASSFQETQYF	TGTGCCAGCAGCTTTCAAGAGACCCAGTACTTC
.	TRBV27	TRBJ2-7	.	CASSLSGRVEQYF	TGTGCCAGCAGTTTATCGGGACGGGTCGAGCAGTACTTC
.	TRBV27	TRBJ2-7	.	CASSGTGFTYEQYF	TGTGCCAGCTCCGGTACCGGGTTCACCTACGAGCAGTACTTC
.	TRBV5-4	TRBJ2-7	TRBD1	CASSLGDRDYEQYF	TGTGCCAGCAGCTTGGGAGACAGGGACTACGAGCAGTACTTC
.	TRBV7-9	TRBJ1-4	.	CASSPTTATNEKLFF	TGTGCCAGCAGCCCTACGACAGCAACTAATGAAAAACTGTTTTTT
.	TRBV9	TRBJ2-3	.	CASSPSQGQADTQYF	TGTGCCAGCAGCCCGAGCCAGGGGCAGGCAGATACGCAGTATTTT
.	TRBV6-6	TRBJ1-1	TRBD1	CASSYDRGYDEAFF	TGTGCCAGCAGTTACGACAGGGGATATGATGAAGCTTTCTTT
few	TRBV25-1	TRBJ2-2	.	CASTGGGFGTGELFF	TGTGCCAGCACCGGCGGCGGATTTGGTACCGGGGAGCTGTTTTTT
.	TRBV30	TRBJ2-7	.	CAWSFVSAEQYF	TGTGCCTGGAGTTTCGTCAGTGCCGAGCAGTACTTC
.	TRBV4-3	TRBJ2-3	.	CASSQEGRLTDTQYF	TGCGCCAGCAGCCAAGAAGGACGGCTCACAGATACGCAGTATTTT
.	TRBV27	TRBJ2-2	.	CASLLGGGTGELFF	TGTGCCAGCCTTCTGGGAGGGGGAACCGGGGAGCTGTTTTTT
.	TRBV18	TRBJ2-1	TRBD2	CASSPNWREGGEQFF	TGTGCCAGCTCACCAAATTGGCGGGAGGGCGGTGAGCAGTTCTTC
.	TRBV6-5	TRBJ2-1	TRBD2	CASSWGLAGVNEQFF	TGTGCCAGCAGTTGGGGACTAGCGGGAGTCAATGAGCAGTTCTTC
.	TRBV6-6	TRBJ2-7	TRBD2	CASRQREGSHEQYF	TGTGCCAGCAGACAGCGGGAGGGCAGCCACGAGCAGTACTTC
.	TRBV6-1	TRBJ1-1	.	CASSEKGFDTEAFF	TGTGCCAGCAGTGAAAAGGGGTTCGACACTGAAGCTTTCTTT